The 13 T cell receptor beta chains below were found in one sample sequenced in a study of beta chain features in type 1 diabetes (dated by TCRdb to 2017 to 2018). The method was the immunoSEQ multiplex PCR assay. The High Capacity cDNA Reverse Transcription Kit was used to reverse transcribe all of the isolated RNA, meaning that expressed TCRB transcripts were what got sequenced. TCRdb obtained this table from immuneACCESS and retained in-frame rearrangements with V and J assigned. These tables miss some clones; where compared with another copy, unresolved V genes account for less than half of the shortfall, and the remainder is unexplained. The sample data list over 700,000 clones, and roughly 16% of these were observed just once. The ten top clones hold 0.02% to 0.025% of the sample. The sequencing sample was made of naive CD4+ T cells from blood. The cell subset or site label on this specimen signifies: true naive CD4+ T cells. These receptors were collected from a young woman in good health.

This clone was seen a few times. The J gene is TRBJ1-2, the V gene TRBV6-5, with TRBD1 matching 7 bases. Germline V gene data show CDR1 as MNHEY and CDR2 as SVGAGI. The CDR3 is 13 residues long. V shed 2 bases, J shed 5 bases, and the junction held 2 bases outside the gene matches. CDR3 region: CASSYTRGYGYTF. Written as DNA, the CDR3 is TGTGCCAGCAGTTACACCAGGGGGTATGGCTACACCTTC.

The V gene is TRBV5-1, the J gene TRBJ1-5; TRBD1 matches 9 bases. The CDR3 loop spans 15 amino acids. With V trimmed by 3 bases and J by 5 bases, 6 bases remained unmatched. Germline V gives CDR1 SGHRS, CDR2 YFSETQ. Here the CDR3 DNA reads TGCGCCAGCAGCTATGGGACAGGGATGGATCAGCCCCAGCATTTT. Its protein product is CASSYGTGMDQPQHF.

The chain couples TRBV11-2 to TRBJ2-1; 7 bases are a match to TRBD1. This CDR3 spans 14 amino acids. Germline V gene lookup returns CDR1 SGHAT and CDR2 FQNNGV. V gave up 4 bases and J gave up 6 bases; unmatched junction bases: 6. The CDR3 loop reads CASSSTGMGNEQFF. CDR3 sequence (DNA): TGTGCCAGCAGCTCGACAGGGATGGGCAATGAGCAGTTCTTC.

Only a few counts were recorded for this clone. A junction boundary mismatches the germline segment, possibly from a read error. The chain joins TRBV5-1 to TRBJ2-7, with TRBD2 matching 7 bases. The CDR3 runs to 14 residues. Germline-derived CDR1 and CDR2 are SGHRS and YFSETQ. For the CDR3, the DNA is TGCGCCAGCAGGTTGGATGCGGGAGACTACGAGCAGTACTTC. It codes for CASRLDAGDYEQYF.

This clone was found a few times. This chain uses TRBV27 with TRBJ1-2; the match to TRBD1 covers 7 bases. Germline-derived CDR1 and CDR2 are MNHEY and SMNVEV (reference sequence). Trimming cost V 5 bases and J 5 bases; bases outside gene matches: 11. This CDR3 contains 15 residues. The CDR3 coding sequence is TGTGCCAGCAGTCCCATCCGACAGGGATTATATGGCTACACCTTC. Protein: CASSPIRQGLYGYTF.

In its sample, this clone was seen a few times. The CDR3: CASSRGALNNEQFF. The CDR3 region has the DNA TGTGCCAGCTCACGGGGGGCGTTGAACAATGAGCAGTTCTTC. This chain links TRBV18 with TRBJ2-1; D possibly uses TRBD1 or TRBD2 (6 bases each). Trimming removed 4 bases from V and 5 bases from J, with 12 bases in between. In germline, CDR1 is KGHSH, CDR2 LQKENI. CDR3 length: 14 amino acids.

V and J are TRBV11-2 and TRBJ2-3, with D hard to call. Trimming pared 5 bases from V and 3 bases from J, leaving 18 bases between. CDR3 size: 16 residues. Germline-derived CDR1 and CDR2 are SGHAT and FQNNGV. The CDR3 DNA reads as TGTGCCAGCAGCCAAAACGGTGGGGTAAGGACAGATACGCAGTATTTT. It translates to CASSQNGGVRTDTQYF.

J is TRBJ2-1 and V is TRBV11-2; D might be TRBD2 (6 bases). Trimming stripped 6 bases from V and 7 bases from J, with 19 bases between. Germline V gene data show CDR1 as SGHAT and CDR2 as FQNNGV. This CDR3 has 15 amino acids. The CDR3 loop reads CASRLAGGKRNEQFF. For the CDR3, the DNA is TGTGCCAGCAGACTAGCTGGGGGGAAACGAAATGAGCAGTTCTTC.

About this clone itself: Other DNA variants within this sample encode the same CDR3. The chain is built from TRBV7-9 and TRBJ1-5, with D perhaps TRBD1 (6 bases). V dropped 5 bases and J dropped 4 bases, with 9 bases sitting between them. The length of the CDR3 is 13 residues. Germline V CDR1 and CDR2: SEHNR, FQNEAQ (reference sequence). The CDR3 protein is CASSLQGNQPQHF. DNA of the CDR3: TGTGCCAGCAGCCTACAGGGAAATCAGCCCCAGCATTTT.

V gene TRBV6-5 combines with J gene TRBJ2-1; the D is unclear. Germline CDR1 is MNHEY and CDR2 is SVGAGI. The CDR3 length is 11 residues. V was shortened by 5 bases and J by 10 bases, with 9 bases between the two germline ends. In DNA form, the CDR3 reads TGTGCCAGCAGTCAAGGTGGGGAGCAGTTCTTC. Protein: CASSQGGEQFF.

This clone was seen only a few times. The chain is built from TRBV5-1 and TRBJ2-1; possible D gene TRBD1, 6 bases. The CDR3 runs 15 residues. CDR1 and CDR2 (germline): SGHRS, YFSETQ. Trimming pared 2 bases from V and 0 bases from J, leaving 9 bases between. CDR3 sequence (DNA): TGCGCCAGCAGCTTTACGGACAGCTCCTACAATGAGCAGTTCTTC. Its protein product is CASSFTDSSYNEQFF.

The chain carries TRBV2 and TRBJ1-4; TRBD1 might be the D (5 bases). This CDR3 contains 13 residues. Germline CDR1 SNHLY, CDR2 FYNNEI. Trimming pared 7 bases from V and 8 bases from J, leaving 14 bases between. The CDR3 DNA sequence: TGTGCCAGCACCGGGACCGCATCCGAAAAACTGTTTTTT. The encoded protein is CASTGTASEKLFF.

The chain has TRBV7-9 and TRBJ2-1; D may be TRBD1 (5 bases). Trimming stripped 5 bases from V and 15 bases from J, with 20 bases between. In germline, CDR1 is SEHNR, CDR2 FQNEAQ (reference sequence). There are 13 residues in the CDR3. CDR3 in DNA: TGTGCCAGCAGCGTCAGCCGACAGTGGGATCCGTTCTTC. Amino acid sequence: CASSVSRQWDPFF.